Shown below are 5 T cell receptor beta chains from a single sample sequenced in a study of T cell changes during pregnancy in multiple sclerosis. Profiled with immunoSEQ multiplex PCR; TCRdb holds only in-frame clones, not every one. The sample holds 60,000 to 85,000 clones; roughly 94% are singletons and the top ten take about 1.5%. Material: peripheral blood, obtained in the second trimester of pregnancy. These receptors were collected from a female donor in good health, enrolled as a control in a pregnancy study.

V usage is TRBV28 and J usage is TRBJ1-6; no clear D gene. This CDR3 region has 17 residues. Germline values: CDR1 MDHEN, CDR2 SYDVKM. V was shortened by 2 bases and J by 1 base, with 12 bases between the two germline ends. For the CDR3, the DNA is TGTGCCAGCAGTTTAAAGAGAGGATCGTCCTATAATTCACCCCTCCACTTT. It codes for CASSLKRGSSYNSPLHF.

V usage is TRBV23-1 and J usage is TRBJ2-7; tentatively, D is TRBD1 (6 bases). TRBV23-1 is marked as an open reading frame, function uncertain. The CDR3 spans 14 residues. The V and J ends lost 6 bases and 4 bases respectively, with 16 bases between them. The CDR3 nucleotides read TGCGCCAGCAGACACAGGGAAAGGACTTACGAGCAGTACTTC. Translation: CASRHRERTYEQYF.

J is TRBJ2-7 and V is TRBV19, with 7 nucleotides matching TRBD2. J gave up 2 bases and V 6 bases, and 10 bases lay outside the gene matches. The CDR3 covers 15 residues. Looked up from germline, CDR1 is LNHDA and CDR2 is SQIVND (reference sequence). This chain's CDR3 is CASSTARGVTYEQYF. The CDR3 DNA reads as TGTGCCAGTAGCACAGCACGGGGGGTTACCTACGAGCAGTACTTC.

J is TRBJ2-1 and V is TRBV6-5; D is possibly TRBD2 (5 bases). This CDR3 region has 14 residues. Looked up from germline, CDR1 is MNHEY and CDR2 is SVGAGI. Trimming took off 5 bases at V and 9 bases at J, with 17 bases between the two ends. The CDR3 is CASSAPGLASEQFF. Here the CDR3 DNA reads TGTGCCAGCAGTGCCCCCGGCCTAGCAAGTGAGCAGTTCTTC.

The chain couples TRBV18 to TRBJ2-7; D perhaps matches TRBD2 (6 bases). The germline V gene has CDR1 KGHSH and CDR2 LQKENI. Trimming left V 0 bases short and J 6 bases short, with 6 bases between. This CDR3 is built from 12 residues. The DNA of the CDR3 is TGTGCCAGCTCACCACCGCGGGGCGAGCAGTACTTC. This gives the protein CASSPPRGEQYF.